This TCR beta chain was retrieved from a study of T cell repertoires in cytomegalovirus infection. The germline V gene encodes CDR1 SGHTA and CDR2 FQGNSA. This CDR3 has 15 residues. A note on this clonotype: A much larger clone is a single base away; this may be a read error.

From the reads, TCRdb called clonotypes with MiXCR, one entry per CDR3 protein. Of fewer than 700,000 distinct CDR3 sequences in the sample, 24% were seen once. This receptor was taken from a human donor in good health (CMV status not recorded). Some clones in this sample may be carry-over from other donors' samples. Sequenced sample: CD8+ T cells from PBMCs. V gene TRBV7-2 combines with J gene TRBJ2-5; tentative D call: TRBD1 (5 bases). CDR3 in DNA: TGTGCCAGCAGCCCGAGAGGACAAATCCAAGAGACCCTGTACTTC. It codes for CASSPRGQIQETLYF.